The 21 T cell receptor beta chains given below trace back to one sample, sequenced in a study of cytomegalovirus exposure and HLA in healthy donors (dated by TCRdb to 2016 to 2017). The library was produced with the immunoSEQ multiplex PCR assay. For the multiplex PCR, a mixture combining 60 forward primers for TCR Vbeta segments and 13 reverse primers for TCR Jbeta segments was used. TCRdb's version of the immuneACCESS table is confined to in-frame rearrangements and falls short of the full clone set. An unresolved V gene accounts for under half of the shortfall where checked; the remainder is of unknown origin. For this sample the table gives about 200,000 clones, of which around 86% were detected only once. Of the sample, about 3% is held by the ten largest clones. What was sequenced was PBMCs. The receptor set was obtained from a woman aged 40 to 50 in good health and CMV-seronegative.

The sample holds a few counts of this clone. J is TRBJ1-3 and V is TRBV6-1; 8 nucleotides agree with TRBD1. The CDR3 length is 13 residues. Trimming at V came to 6 bases and at J to 7 bases, leaving 5 bases not matched to a gene. Germline V CDR1 and CDR2: MNHNS, SASEGT. The DNA for the CDR3 is TGTGCCAGCAGCGGACAGGGAGTGAACACCATATATTTT. The encoded protein is CASSGQGVNTIYF.

J is TRBJ2-2 and V is TRBV23-1, with 11 bases matching TRBD1. TRBV23-1 is designated an ORF whose function remains uncertain. The trim removed 4 bases at V and 6 bases at J, leaving 4 bases unmatched. The CDR3 covers 15 residues. CDR3 nucleotides: TGCGCCAGCAGTCCGTCGGGACAGGGGGCCGGGGAGCTGTTTTTT. It specifies CASSPSGQGAGELFF.

CDR3 residues: CASRTSGRNTGELFF. DNA for the CDR3: TGTGCCAGCAGGACTAGCGGGAGAAACACCGGGGAGCTGTTTTTT. This chain joins TRBV2 and TRBJ2-2; 12 bases align to TRBD2. With 6 bases clipped from V and 2 bases from J, the junction kept 1 base outside the gene matches. This CDR3 spans 15 amino acids. Looked up from germline, CDR1 is SNHLY and CDR2 is FYNNEI.

The chain carries TRBV27 and TRBJ1-2; 8 bases map to TRBD1. After removal of 5 bases from V and 2 bases from J, the junction contained 4 bases not matched to a gene. Looked up from germline, CDR1 is MNHEY and CDR2 is SMNVEV (reference sequence). The CDR3 contains 14 residues. The CDR3 here is CASSPRGRNYGYTF. CDR3 in DNA: TGTGCCAGCAGTCCCAGGGGGCGCAACTATGGCTACACCTTC.

As for this clone: The same CDR3 is also encoded by other DNA sequences in this sample. The gene calls are TRBV9 and TRBJ2-1, with 12 bases lining up with TRBD2. CDR1 is SGDLS and CDR2 is YYNGEE in the germline V gene. This CDR3 comprises 16 residues. Trimming took 2 bases from V and 0 from J; bases not matched to a gene: 0. The CDR3: CASSVTSGSSYNEQFF. The CDR3 DNA follows: TGTGCCAGCAGCGTGACTAGCGGGAGCTCCTACAATGAGCAGTTCTTC.

The chain employs TRBV5-6 and TRBJ1-1, with TRBD1 matching over 9 bases. J was trimmed by 5 bases and V by 4 bases; bases with no gene match: 6. The CDR3 runs 14 residues. The germline CDR1 and CDR2 sequences are SGHDT and YYEEEE. CDR3 region: CASSNRGRWTEAFF. The CDR3 nucleotides are TGTGCCAGCAGCAACAGGGGGCGATGGACTGAAGCTTTCTTT.

The chain employs TRBV30 and TRBJ1-2; 10 positions agree with TRBD1. V lost 7 bases, J lost 5 bases, and 4 bases stayed unmatched. CDR1 is GTSNPN, CDR2 SVGIG, per germline (reference sequence). This CDR3 has 12 residues. The CDR3 spells CASGQGIYGYTF. The CDR3 nucleotides are TGTGCCTCGGGACAGGGGATATATGGCTACACCTTC. Combining the CDR3 with reference TRBV30 and TRBJ1-2 gives the whole variable domain SQTIHQWPATLVQPVGSPLSLECTVEGTSNPNLYWYRQAAGRGLQLLFYSVGIGQISSEVPQNLSASRPQDRQFILSSKKLLLSDSGFYLCASGQGIYGYTFGSGTRLTVV.

The V call is TRBV15, the J call TRBJ2-1; TRBD1 matches 7 bases. The CDR3 runs 17 residues. V was pared by 0 bases and J by 7 bases, with 12 bases of the junction left unmatched. From germline, CDR1 is LNHNV and CDR2 YYDKDF (reference sequence). The DNA of the CDR3 is TGTGCCACCAGCAGAGATCAAGGGTGGACAGGCAGTAATGAGCAGTTCTTC. It specifies CATSRDQGWTGSNEQFF.

The rearrangement uses TRBV4-1 and TRBJ1-1; 8 bases agree with TRBD1. This CDR3 spans 14 amino acids. Trimming cost V 0 bases and J 10 bases; bases outside gene matches: 7. Germline CDR1 and CDR2: MGHRA and YSYEKL. CDR3 protein: CASSQDGQGGGAFF. Written as DNA, the CDR3 is TGCGCCAGCAGCCAAGACGGACAGGGCGGTGGAGCTTTCTTT.

The chain combines TRBV6-5 with TRBJ1-6, with 8 bases that match TRBD1. Trimming removed 6 bases from V and 6 bases from J; junction bases left unmatched: 4. The CDR3 loop spans 14 amino acids. Germline V gene data show CDR1 as MNHEY and CDR2 as SVGAGI. CDR3 nucleotides: TGTGCCAGCAGCCCACAGGGGGGTAATTCACCCCTCCACTTT. It codes for CASSPQGGNSPLHF.

The V and J genes are TRBV19 and TRBJ2-7, with no clear D. Germline assignment: CDR1 LNHDA and CDR2 SQIVND (reference sequence). V was cut by 4 bases and J by 0 bases, with 7 bases left in between. The CDR3 extends over 13 amino acids. DNA of the CDR3: TGTGCCAGTAGTACCGACATCTCCTACGAGCAGTACTTC. Its protein is CASSTDISYEQYF. The full variable domain, completed using reference TRBV19 and TRBJ2-7, is DGGITQSPKYLFRKEGQNVTLSCEQNLNHDAMYWYRQDPGQGLRLIYYSQIVNDFQKGDIAEGYSVSREKKESFPLTVTSAQKNPTAFYLCASSTDISYEQYFGPGTRLTVT.

The chain carries TRBV5-1 and TRBJ2-7; 8 bases are a match to TRBD2. From germline, CDR1 is SGHRS and CDR2 YFSETQ. The CDR3 is 14 amino acids. Trimming at V came to 4 bases and at J to 3 bases, leaving 6 bases not matched to a gene. The CDR3 spells CASSPGGEGYEQYF. In DNA, the CDR3 is TGCGCCAGCAGCCCGGGGGGGGAAGGCTACGAGCAGTACTTC. Full variable domain (missing parts from reference TRBV5-1 and TRBJ2-7): KAGVTQTPRYLIKTRGQQVTLSCSPISGHRSVSWYQQTPGQGLQFLFEYFSETQRNKGNFPGRFSGRQFSNSRSEMNVSTLELGDSALYLCASSPGGEGYEQYFGPGTRLTVT.

V and J are TRBV7-3 and TRBJ2-2, with 9 nucleotides matching TRBD1. The germline gives CDR1 SGHTA, CDR2 FQGTGA. The ends lost 7 bases at V and 0 bases at J; junction bases unmatched: 3. The CDR3 loop spans 15 amino acids. The CDR3: CASTTGGANTGELFF. CDR3 nucleotides: TGTGCCAGCACCACAGGGGGCGCGAACACCGGGGAGCTGTTTTTT. Using reference TRBV7-3 and TRBJ2-2 for the parts outside the CDR3, the full variable domain is GAGVSQTPSNKVTEKGKYVELRCDPISGHTALYWYRQSLGQGPEFLIYFQGTGAADDSGLPNDRFFAVRPEGSVSTLKIQRTERGDSAVYLCASTTGGANTGELFFGEGSRLTVL.

The J gene is TRBJ2-1, the V gene TRBV6-1, with D perhaps TRBD2 (6 bases). The CDR3 spans 13 residues. Germline lookup yields CDR1 MNHNS and CDR2 SASEGT. V lost 6 bases to trimming and J lost 8 bases, with 14 bases between them. CDR3 loop: CASRDGSFDEQFF. As DNA, the CDR3 is TGTGCCAGCAGAGACGGGAGTTTCGATGAGCAGTTCTTC.

This clone came up once. V usage is TRBV6-1 and J usage is TRBJ2-7; D is possibly TRBD2 (5 bases). This CDR3 comprises 13 residues. Trimming pared 5 bases from V and 1 base from J, leaving 9 bases between. Germline V CDR1 and CDR2: MNHNS, SASEGT. CDR3 residues: CASSRLASYEQYF. CDR3 DNA: TGTGCCAGCAGTAGATTAGCGTCCTACGAGCAGTACTTC.

The rearrangement links TRBV11-1 to TRBJ2-7; no clear D. The CDR3 extends over 13 amino acids. The V gene's germline CDR1 is SGHAT and CDR2 FQDESV (reference sequence). Trimming stripped 7 bases from V and 0 bases from J, with 10 bases between. CDR3 DNA sequence: TGTGCCAGCACCCCAGGCGTCTCCTACGAGCAGTACTTC. As protein: CASTPGVSYEQYF.

The CDR3 sequence: CSVSFGVGGTEAFF. The CDR3 bases are TGCAGCGTCTCCTTCGGGGTCGGGGGCACTGAAGCTTTCTTT. The chain joins TRBV29-1 to TRBJ1-1, with D tentatively TRBD1 (5 bases). The CDR3 loop spans 14 amino acids. V was pared by 6 bases and J by 4 bases, with 18 bases between. Germline lookup yields CDR1 SQVTM and CDR2 ANQGSEA.

The V call is TRBV4-1, the J call TRBJ2-2, with 7 positions matching TRBD1. Looked up from germline, CDR1 is MGHRA and CDR2 is YSYEKL. Trimming removed 1 base from V and 5 bases from J; junction bases left unmatched: 4. The CDR3 covers 15 residues. As DNA, the CDR3 is TGCGCCAGCAGCCAAGTAGGGACAGCAACCGGGGAGCTGTTTTTT. Amino acid sequence: CASSQVGTATGELFF.

The rearrangement uses TRBV10-2 and TRBJ2-2, with 8 positions matching TRBD2. The CDR3 sequence is 16 residues long. V lost 6 bases, J lost 8 bases, and 14 bases stayed unmatched. CDR1 is WSHSY and CDR2 is SAAADI in the germline V gene. CDR3 sequence reads: CASRWAGGALPGELFF. In nucleotides, the CDR3 is TGCGCCAGCAGATGGGCGGGGGGCGCCCTTCCTGGGGAGCTGTTTTTT.

The rearrangement joins TRBV27 to TRBJ2-7; TRBD2 agrees at 13 bases. The V gene's germline CDR1 is MNHEY and CDR2 SMNVEV (reference sequence). CDR3 size: 14 residues. Trimming removed 6 bases from V and 6 bases from J; junction bases left unmatched: 5. CDR3 bases: TGTGCCAGCAGGGGACTAGCGGGACTCTCCGAGCAGTACTTC. Translating gives CASRGLAGLSEQYF.

The chain employs TRBV11-2 and TRBJ2-2; 8 bases fit TRBD2. Germline V gene data show CDR1 as SGHAT and CDR2 as FQNNGV. The CDR3 loop spans 16 amino acids. J gave up 6 bases and V 6 bases, and 12 bases lay outside the gene matches. The CDR3 loop reads CASRGPGLASAGELFF. The CDR3 nucleotides read TGTGCCAGCAGGGGTCCTGGACTAGCTTCCGCCGGGGAGCTGTTTTTT.